This TCR beta chain originates from a study of identical twins. The table lists this clonotype with many counts. The antigen is unknown. Study-level results: Whereas memory repertoires showed no such difference, abundant cord blood beta clonotypes carried fewer insertions. Cross-sectional statistical analysis was relied on for the conclusions, without the same donors being followed.

Each CDR3 protein is one row after TCRdb ran MiXCR on the 5' RACE reads. Seen here are roughly 710,000 distinct CDR3 sequences, around 5.7% observed once, and the top ten hold 1.5% to 2%. Only healthy Caucasians were enrolled as donors. The sequence was collected from a man between 18 and 35 years old in good health. Input material: naive T cells sorted from blood.

CDR3 region: CASSLARSLSTDTQYF. Here the CDR3 DNA reads TGTGCCAGCAGCTTAGCGCGGAGCCTGAGCACAGATACGCAGTATTTT. The genes are TRBV7-9 and TRBJ2-3, with D unresolved. With 0 bases removed from V and 0 bases from J, the gap between germline ends came to 10 bases. The CDR3 is made up of 16 amino acids. Germline V lookup: CDR1 SEHNR, CDR2 FQNEAQ (reference sequence).